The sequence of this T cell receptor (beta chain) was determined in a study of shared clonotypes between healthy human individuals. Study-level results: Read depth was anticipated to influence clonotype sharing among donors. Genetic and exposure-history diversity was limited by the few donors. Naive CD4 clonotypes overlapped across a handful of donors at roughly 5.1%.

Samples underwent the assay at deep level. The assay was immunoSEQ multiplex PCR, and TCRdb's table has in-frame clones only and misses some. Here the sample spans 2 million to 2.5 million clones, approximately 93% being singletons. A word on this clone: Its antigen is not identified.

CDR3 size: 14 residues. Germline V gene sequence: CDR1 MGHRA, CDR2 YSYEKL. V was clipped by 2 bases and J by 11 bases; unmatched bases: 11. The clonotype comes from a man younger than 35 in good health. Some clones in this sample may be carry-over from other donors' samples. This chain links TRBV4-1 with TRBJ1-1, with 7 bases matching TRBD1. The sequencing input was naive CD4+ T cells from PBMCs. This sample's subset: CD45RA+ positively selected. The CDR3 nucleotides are TGCGCCAGCAGCCAACCAGGACAGGCCACGGGGGCTTTCTTT. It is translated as CASSQPGQATGAFF.